The 28 T cell receptor beta chains in this list originate from one sample, sequenced in a study of tumor-infiltrating lymphocytes in localized non-small cell lung cancer. The method was immunoSEQ multiplex PCR; TCRdb's version includes in-frame clones alone and lacks a portion of them. The sample contains 12,000 or so clones, 85% to 90% of which appear only once. The specimen was lung tumor tissue. These receptors were taken from a human donor with non-small cell lung cancer.

The J gene is TRBJ2-7, the V gene TRBV5-8; 9 nucleotides align to TRBD1. The ends lost 0 bases at V and 5 bases at J; junction bases unmatched: 3. CDR1 and CDR2 from the germline V gene are SGHTS and YDEGEE. The CDR3 length is 14 residues. CDR3 sequence: CASSLEGQGDEQYF. The CDR3 DNA reads as TGTGCCAGCAGCTTGGAGGGACAGGGTGACGAGCAGTACTTC.

The V call is TRBV19, the J call TRBJ2-1; 9 bases line up with TRBD1. The V segment lost 4 bases and the J segment 3 bases; nucleotides outside the gene matches: 1. This CDR3 contains 14 residues. Per germline, CDR1 LNHDA and CDR2 SQIVND (reference sequence). CDR3 residues: CASSTGQGYNEQFF. The CDR3 coding sequence is TGTGCCAGTAGTACGGGACAGGGCTACAATGAGCAGTTCTTC.

The CDR3 reads CASSTLASMRETQYF. The DNA for the CDR3 is TGTGCCAGCAGCACCCTAGCCTCAATGCGAGAGACCCAGTACTTC. The genes are TRBV6-5 and TRBJ2-5; tentative D call: TRBD2 (5 bases). The CDR3 sequence is 15 residues long. Germline CDR1 is MNHEY and CDR2 is SVGAGI. V lost 6 bases, J lost 4 bases, and 18 bases lay in between.

The chain carries TRBV25-1 and TRBJ2-5, with D perhaps given as TRBD1 or TRBD2 (5 bases each). Germline loops: CDR1 MGHDK, CDR2 SYGVNS. V shed 2 bases and J shed 5 bases, with 12 bases lying between them. CDR3 length: 14 residues. CDR3 residues: CASSEGGEVETQYF. The CDR3 DNA is TGTGCCAGCAGTGAAGGGGGAGAGGTGGAGACCCAGTACTTC.

The chain is built from TRBV4-2 and TRBJ1-5; TRBD1 agrees at 9 bases. The length of the CDR3 is 16 residues. Germline loops: CDR1 LGHNA, CDR2 YNFKEQ. V shed 2 bases, J shed 4 bases, and the junction held 6 bases outside the gene matches. CDR3 bases: TGTGCCAGCAGCCAACTCACAGGGGGCAGAAATCAGCCCCAGCATTTT. This gives the protein CASSQLTGGRNQPQHF.

The rearrangement uses TRBV5-1 and TRBJ1-3; D remains ambiguous. Trimming left V 0 bases short and J 4 bases short, with 5 bases between. Germline values: CDR1 SGHRS, CDR2 YFSETQ. The CDR3 is 13 amino acids. Here the CDR3 DNA reads TGCGCCAGCAGCTTGGAAATCGGAAACACCATATATTTT. Residues: CASSLEIGNTIYF.

The J gene is TRBJ2-2, the V gene TRBV5-1; D may correspond to TRBD1 or TRBD2 (6 bases each). CDR3 length: 17 residues. Germline values: CDR1 SGHRS, CDR2 YFSETQ. Trimming left V 4 bases short and J 3 bases short, with 19 bases between. CDR3 nucleotide sequence: TGCGCCAGCAGCCCGGGGGCTAGATTCTCGGACACCGGGGAGCTGTTTTTT. Translating it yields CASSPGARFSDTGELFF.

V is TRBV4-1 and J is TRBJ2-2; 7 bases fit TRBD2. The J segment lost 6 bases and the V segment lost 7 bases, leaving 8 bases of the junction unmatched. CDR1 and CDR2 (germline): MGHRA, YSYEKL. The CDR3 length is 14 residues. The CDR3 DNA sequence: TGCGCCAGCAAGGGCGGGAGAGAGGCCGGGGAGCTGTTTTTT. Encoded protein: CASKGGREAGELFF.

This chain joins TRBV6-5 and TRBJ1-2; TRBD1 is a possible D gene (5 bases). V lost 3 bases, J lost 4 bases, and 12 bases lay in between. From germline, CDR1 is MNHEY and CDR2 SVGAGI. The CDR3 spans 14 residues. The CDR3 nucleotides are TGTGCCAGCAGTTATTCCCAGGGTCCCTATGGCTACACCTTC. Translated, it gives CASSYSQGPYGYTF.

The CDR3 protein is CASSQAPHEQFF. CDR3 sequence (DNA): TGTGCCAGCAGCCAAGCACCACATGAGCAGTTCTTC. The rearrangement links TRBV4-2 to TRBJ2-1, with D unresolved. Germline values: CDR1 LGHNA, CDR2 YNFKEQ. V was trimmed by 1 base and J by 8 bases, leaving 6 bases between them. This CDR3 is 12 amino acids long.

The J gene is TRBJ2-7, the V gene TRBV6-1, with 12 bases aligning to TRBD1. Trimming at V came to 2 bases and at J to 6 bases, leaving 8 bases not matched to a gene. From germline, CDR1 is MNHNS and CDR2 SASEGT. This CDR3 spans 16 amino acids. The CDR3 reads CASSEKGTGGGSEQYF. The CDR3 DNA reads as TGTGCCAGCAGTGAAAAAGGGACAGGGGGCGGAAGCGAGCAGTACTTC.

The chain recombines TRBV21-1 with TRBJ1-1; the table's D call, TRBD1, has no DNA check behind it. TRBV21-1 is a known pseudogene. The CDR3 has 13 residues. The CDR3 region is CASSLTGQTEAFF. In DNA, the CDR3 is TGTGCCAGCAGCTTGACAGGTCAAACTGAAGCTTTCTTT.

The rearrangement uses TRBV5-1 and TRBJ2-1; 7 nucleotides align to TRBD2. The CDR3 is 18 residues long. Germline loops: CDR1 SGHRS, CDR2 YFSETQ. Losses at the gene ends were 4 bases for V and 5 bases for J; bases not matched to a gene: 18. CDR3 bases: TGCGCCAGCAGCCCAGAGGTGACCGGGAGGCCCTCAAACAATGAGCAGTTCTTC. As protein: CASSPEVTGRPSNNEQFF.

The chain recombines TRBV2 with TRBJ1-4; possibly TRBD1 for D (6 bases). V lost 6 bases, J lost 7 bases, and 15 bases lay in between. Germline assignment: CDR1 SNHLY and CDR2 FYNNEI. The CDR3 length is 14 residues. CDR3 DNA: TGTGCCAGCAGGTTACAGGGAGGGTTTGAAAAACTGTTTTTT. Protein sequence: CASRLQGGFEKLFF.

V gene TRBV7-9 combines with J gene TRBJ1-1; a possible D gene is TRBD1 (5 bases). This CDR3 comprises 15 residues. In germline, CDR1 is SEHNR, CDR2 FQNEAQ (reference sequence). V lost 5 bases to trimming and J lost 6 bases, with 19 bases between them. The CDR3 is CASSAIGGSGAEAFF. The CDR3 DNA reads TGTGCCAGCAGCGCCATCGGGGGGAGTGGGGCTGAAGCTTTCTTT.

The chain is built from TRBV5-8 and TRBJ2-3; D is perhaps TRBD1 (6 bases). The CDR3 loop spans 15 amino acids. Germline V gene data show CDR1 as SGHTS and CDR2 as YDEGEE. V lost 3 bases to trimming and J lost 6 bases, with 17 bases between them. Here the CDR3 reads CASSYAIGQRDTQYF. CDR3 sequence (DNA): TGTGCCAGCAGCTACGCCATCGGACAGCGGGATACGCAGTATTTT.

The chain is built from TRBV6-5 and TRBJ1-3; the match to TRBD1 covers 7 bases. Germline lookup yields CDR1 MNHEY and CDR2 SVGAGI. There are 15 residues in the CDR3. V lost 2 bases to trimming and J lost 4 bases; unmatched junction nucleotides: 5. CDR3 sequence reads: CASSYGTASGNTIYF. The DNA for the CDR3 is TGTGCCAGCAGTTACGGGACAGCGTCAGGAAACACCATATATTTT.

The gene calls are TRBV28 and TRBJ2-7, with TRBD1 identical over 7 bases. Germline values: CDR1 MDHEN, CDR2 SYDVKM. The CDR3 runs to 15 residues. V lost 6 bases, J lost 1 base, and 9 bases stayed unmatched. In nucleotides, the CDR3 is TGTGCCAGCAGCCAGTGGCACAGGGGTTCCTACGAGCAGTACTTC. Its protein product is CASSQWHRGSYEQYF.

This clone turned up a few times. The J gene is TRBJ2-7, the V gene TRBV5-5; D might be TRBD1 (6 bases). V was pared by 3 bases and J by 7 bases, with 14 bases between. Germline loops: CDR1 SGHKS, CDR2 YYEKEE (reference sequence). The CDR3 contains 13 residues. In DNA form, the CDR3 reads TGTGCCAGCAGCTATTACGGACAGACAGAGCAGTACTTC. As protein: CASSYYGQTEQYF.

The chain uses TRBV28 and TRBJ2-2; 7 nucleotides match TRBD2. Germline V CDR1 and CDR2: MDHEN, SYDVKM. The V gene end was trimmed by 5 bases and the J gene end by 1 base; junction bases not matched to a gene: 4. The CDR3 consists of 15 residues. The CDR3 spells CASSTGGVNTGELFF. DNA for the CDR3: TGTGCCAGCAGTACGGGGGGAGTGAACACCGGGGAGCTGTTTTTT.

This chain joins TRBV5-5 and TRBJ1-3, with TRBD1 as a possible D gene (6 bases). CDR1 SGHKS and CDR2 YYEKEE come from the germline V gene (reference sequence). This CDR3 comprises 17 residues. Between the trimmed V and J ends, which lost 4 bases and 1 base, there was a span of 18 bases. The CDR3 reads CASSPNGGERSGNTIYF. CDR3 nucleotide sequence: TGTGCCAGCAGCCCAAATGGGGGCGAAAGATCTGGAAACACCATATATTTT.

The chain joins TRBV18 to TRBJ2-7; a weak D match, TRBD2 (6 bases). Germline loops: CDR1 KGHSH, CDR2 LQKENI. Trimming stripped 3 bases from V and 4 bases from J, with 10 bases between. The CDR3 is 13 residues long. Here the CDR3 DNA reads TGTGCCAGCTCACCTAGTGGGGGGTACGAGCAGTACGTC. As protein: CASSPSGGYEQYV.

This clone appeared a few times. The chain recombines TRBV7-2 with TRBJ2-1, with 10 bases identical to TRBD2. CDR1 is SGHTA, CDR2 FQGNSA, per germline. The CDR3 runs to 15 residues. The ends lost 5 bases at V and 4 bases at J; junction bases unmatched: 5. Here the CDR3 DNA reads TGTGCCAGCAGCCCTGGGACTAGCGTGTACAATGAGCAGTTCTTC. Translated, it gives CASSPGTSVYNEQFF.

J is TRBJ1-3 and V is TRBV29-1, with D hard to call. This CDR3 spans 11 amino acids. V lost 6 bases and J 4 bases, leaving 7 bases between the germline ends. Germline assignment: CDR1 SQVTM and CDR2 ANQGSEA. CDR3 in DNA: TGCAGCGTCCCGAGAGGAAACACCATATATTTT. Protein: CSVPRGNTIYF.

This clone was picked up one time. This sequence joins TRBV28 and TRBJ1-4, with TRBD1 identical over 10 bases. The junction had 7 bases not matched to a gene; V was cut back by 5 bases and J by 1 base. The CDR3 runs 17 residues. In germline, CDR1 is MDHEN, CDR2 SYDVKM. The CDR3 nucleotides read TGTGCCAGCAGTCAAACGGGACAGGGGATAACTAATGAAAAACTGTTTTTT. As protein: CASSQTGQGITNEKLFF.

A few counts support this clone. This rearrangement joins TRBV7-6 to TRBJ1-1; D is possibly TRBD1 (6 bases). V was cut by 0 bases and J by 0 bases, with 17 bases left in between. This CDR3 is 18 amino acids long. Looked up from germline, CDR1 is SGHVS and CDR2 is FNYEAQ. The DNA for the CDR3 is TGTGCCAGCAGCTTAGCGTTGACAGGATCGGCCATGAACACTGAAGCTTTCTTT. Its protein is CASSLALTGSAMNTEAFF.

The chain is built from TRBV6-4 and TRBJ2-7, with D possibly TRBD2 on 5 matching bases. This CDR3 is built from 13 residues. V lost 6 bases, J lost 9 bases, and 18 bases lay in between. Germline assignment: CDR1 MRHNA and CDR2 SNTAGT. The CDR3 is CASSATLDSRQYF. The CDR3 nucleotides read TGTGCCAGCAGCGCAACCCTGGACTCAAGGCAGTACTTC.

The rearrangement joins TRBV2 to TRBJ2-4; D may match TRBD1 or TRBD2 (5 bases each). The germline V gene has CDR1 SNHLY and CDR2 FYNNEI. Deletions cut 7 bases from V and 1 base from J, with 8 bases between. The CDR3 contains 13 residues. The CDR3 spells CASNEGAKNIQYF. CDR3 in DNA: TGTGCCAGCAATGAGGGGGCCAAAAACATTCAGTACTTC.